What follows are 32 T cell receptor beta chains derived from one specimen sequenced in a study of cytomegalovirus exposure and HLA in healthy donors. 13 Jbeta primers and 60 Vbeta primers were used for the PCR. Produced via immunoSEQ multiplex PCR; TCRdb's table is partial and in-frame only. The sample holds around 150,000 clones, roughly 80% seen once. Sequenced sample: PBMCs. These receptors originate from a male donor in good health and CMV-seropositive.

V usage is TRBV10-3 and J usage is TRBJ1-3; D perhaps matches TRBD1 (5 bases). Trimming pared 11 bases from V and 0 bases from J, leaving 23 bases between. Germline V lookup: CDR1 ENHRY, CDR2 SYGVKD. The CDR3 extends over 17 amino acids. The CDR3 coding sequence is TGTGCCCATGGATCACAACCAACAGGTACCTCTGGAAACACCATATATTTT. Amino acids: CAHGSQPTGTSGNTIYF.

V and J are TRBV28 and TRBJ1-5, with 9 bases identical to TRBD1. Losses at the gene ends were 5 bases for V and 6 bases for J; bases not matched to a gene: 8. The CDR3 sequence is 15 residues long. CDR1 is MDHEN, CDR2 SYDVKM, per germline. CDR3: CASSEHRGQVQPQHF. In DNA, the CDR3 is TGTGCCAGCAGTGAGCACAGGGGGCAGGTTCAGCCCCAGCATTTT.

The V gene is TRBV4-1, the J gene TRBJ2-1; 10 nucleotides line up with TRBD1. Germline assignment: CDR1 MGHRA and CDR2 YSYEKL. The junction had 12 bases not matched to a gene; V was cut back by 4 bases and J by 9 bases. The CDR3 covers 16 residues. CDR3 loop: CASSRGETGGWGEQFF. The CDR3 region has the DNA TGCGCCAGCAGCCGCGGGGAGACAGGGGGCTGGGGTGAGCAGTTCTTC.

This rearrangement joins TRBV13 to TRBJ2-7; 9 bases line up with TRBD1. Per the germline V gene, CDR1 is PRHDT and CDR2 is FYEKMQ (reference sequence). This CDR3 region has 14 residues. V lost 5 bases, J lost 4 bases, and 6 bases stayed unmatched. CDR3 DNA: TGTGCCAGCAGCCCAGGGACAGGGCGGTACGAGCAGTACTTC. It encodes CASSPGTGRYEQYF. Full variable domain (missing parts from reference TRBV13 and TRBJ2-7): AAGVIQSPRHLIKEKRETATLKCYPIPRHDTVYWYQQGPGQDPQFLISFYEKMQSDKGSIPDRFSAQQFSDYHSELNMSSLELGDSALYFCASSPGTGRYEQYFGPGTRLTVT.

The rearrangement joins TRBV27 to TRBJ2-7; 9 nucleotides line up with TRBD1. V shed 2 bases and J 1 base; nucleotides not matched to a gene: 3. The CDR3 has 15 residues. CDR1 and CDR2 from the germline V gene are MNHEY and SMNVEV (reference sequence). CDR3 amino acids: CASSLRTGVSYEQYF. The CDR3, as DNA: TGTGCCAGCAGTTTAAGGACAGGGGTTTCCTACGAGCAGTACTTC.

This chain joins TRBV29-1 and TRBJ1-1, with 9 bases aligning to TRBD1. Germline CDR1 is SQVTM and CDR2 is ANQGSEA. The CDR3 runs to 17 residues. Trimming removed 6 bases from V and 0 bases from J; junction bases left unmatched: 14. CDR3 residues: CSVEMYIRTGVNTEAFF. The DNA of the CDR3 is TGCAGCGTGGAAATGTATATTAGGACAGGGGTGAACACTGAAGCTTTCTTT. The variable domain in full, completed from reference TRBV29-1 and TRBJ1-1, reads SAVISQKPSRDICQRGTSLTIQCQVDSQVTMMFWYRQQPGQSLTLIATANQGSEATYESGFVIDKFPISRPNLTFSTLTVSNMSPEDSSIYLCSVEMYIRTGVNTEAFFGQGTRLTVV.

Only one count was recorded for this clone. The rearrangement links TRBV6-1 to TRBJ1-2, with 7 bases fitting TRBD1. Germline assignment: CDR1 MNHNS and CDR2 SASEGT. Trimming removed 7 bases from V and 7 bases from J; junction bases left unmatched: 12. There are 14 residues in the CDR3. DNA for the CDR3: TGTGCCAGCATTGTAAACAGGGGTATAAGTGGCTACACCTTC. This encodes CASIVNRGISGYTF.

The genes are TRBV18 and TRBJ2-2; 15 bases map to TRBD2. Germline assignment: CDR1 KGHSH and CDR2 LQKENI. Germline trimming cut 0 bases from V and 7 bases from J; bases unmatched to any gene: 0. The CDR3 has 16 amino acids. The CDR3 region is CASSPPGLAGGGELFF. For the CDR3, the DNA is TGTGCCAGCTCACCACCGGGACTAGCGGGAGGCGGGGAGCTGTTTTTT.

V gene TRBV28 combines with J gene TRBJ2-7, with D possibly being TRBD1 (6 bases). Germline lookup yields CDR1 MDHEN and CDR2 SYDVKM. The CDR3 contains 11 residues. The CDR3 protein is CGTVLLLEQYF. The CDR3 DNA follows: TGTGGGACAGTACTCCTCTTGGAGCAGTACTTC.

The chain recombines TRBV10-3 with TRBJ2-3; tentatively, D is TRBD2 (5 bases). Trimming pared 10 bases from V and 0 bases from J, leaving 17 bases between. This CDR3 spans 15 amino acids. Germline V gene sequence: CDR1 ENHRY, CDR2 SYGVKD. For the CDR3, the DNA is TGTGCCACTACCCGAGGGCAGGTGAGCACAGATACGCAGTATTTT. Translation gives CATTRGQVSTDTQYF.

The chain links TRBV6-1 to TRBJ2-7, with TRBD1 identical over 9 bases. V shed 1 base, J shed 6 bases, and the junction held 7 bases outside the gene matches. The length of the CDR3 is 15 residues. Germline loops: CDR1 MNHNS, CDR2 SASEGT. This CDR3 is CASSEGDRVIVEQYF. The CDR3 DNA reads as TGTGCCAGCAGTGAAGGGGACAGGGTTATAGTCGAGCAGTACTTC.

This sequence joins TRBV11-2 and TRBJ2-1, with 9 positions matching TRBD2. Per the germline V gene, CDR1 is SGHAT and CDR2 is FQNNGV. The V segment lost 0 bases and the J segment 9 bases; nucleotides outside the gene matches: 9. CDR3 size: 16 residues. The CDR3 protein is CASSLDFRGGALEQFF. The CDR3 nucleotides are TGTGCCAGCAGCTTAGATTTTCGCGGGGGGGCCCTTGAGCAGTTCTTC.

This sequence joins TRBV27 and TRBJ1-1; TRBD1 might be the D (5 bases). Germline V CDR1 and CDR2: MNHEY, SMNVEV (reference sequence). The CDR3 extends over 13 amino acids. V lost 7 bases, J lost 4 bases, and 13 bases lay in between. In DNA, the CDR3 is TGTGCCAGCACTTTCGTCGGGGGCACTGAAGCTTTCTTT. Translated, it gives CASTFVGGTEAFF.

This clone was counted only a few times. The rearrangement joins TRBV5-4 to TRBJ2-7; D perhaps matches TRBD2 (5 bases). Germline-derived CDR1 and CDR2 are SGHNT and YYREEE (reference sequence). V was trimmed by 1 base and J by 0 bases, leaving 11 bases between them. This CDR3 has 15 residues. CDR3 amino acids: CASSLRRVSSYEQYF. The CDR3 DNA sequence: TGTGCCAGCAGCTTGCGGCGGGTGAGCTCCTACGAGCAGTACTTC.

The chain has TRBV4-3 and TRBJ2-7; TRBD1 agrees at 9 bases. V trimming: 4 bases; J trimming: 5 bases; junction bases outside the gene matches: 6. This CDR3 contains 14 residues. Germline values: CDR1 LGHNA, CDR2 YSLEER. The CDR3 bases are TGCGCCAGCAGCCGGGGGACAGGGTGGAACGAGCAGTACTTC. Amino acid sequence: CASSRGTGWNEQYF.

V usage is TRBV5-6 and J usage is TRBJ1-4; possible D gene TRBD1, 6 bases. This CDR3 spans 14 amino acids. V was cut by 1 base and J by 3 bases, with 7 bases left in between. Germline-derived CDR1 and CDR2 are SGHDT and YYEEEE. CDR3 residues: CASSLQGPNEKLFF. The CDR3 coding sequence is TGTGCCAGCAGCTTGCAGGGGCCTAATGAAAAACTGTTTTTT.

The chain joins TRBV7-2 to TRBJ1-4, with TRBD1 matching 7 bases. CDR3 size: 14 residues. V lost 6 bases, J lost 5 bases, and 6 bases stayed unmatched. Germline loops: CDR1 SGHTA, CDR2 FQGNSA. The CDR3 DNA reads as TGTGCCAGCAGTGAGACAGGGTTCAATGAAAAACTGTTTTTT. Translating it yields CASSETGFNEKLFF.

The V call is TRBV6-5, the J call TRBJ1-2; D may be TRBD1 (5 bases). V was clipped by 7 bases and J by 5 bases, with 11 bases between them. This CDR3 has 12 residues. Germline-derived CDR1 and CDR2 are MNHEY and SVGAGI. The CDR3 region is CASTAGLYGYTF. The CDR3, as DNA: TGTGCCAGCACCGCGGGACTATATGGCTACACCTTC.

The chain couples TRBV28 to TRBJ1-2; 7 bases match TRBD1. V dropped 6 bases and J dropped 1; count of bases not matched to a gene: 8. The germline gives CDR1 MDHEN, CDR2 SYDVKM. The CDR3 is made up of 15 amino acids. The CDR3 coding sequence is TGTGCCAGCAGCTCCGCCGGGACAGATAACTATGGCTACACCTTC. Translated, it gives CASSSAGTDNYGYTF.

The chain employs TRBV27 and TRBJ1-1; D gene uncertain. The CDR3 is 13 amino acids. In germline, CDR1 is MNHEY, CDR2 SMNVEV (reference sequence). The V and J ends lost 2 bases and 7 bases respectively, with 11 bases between them. The DNA for the CDR3 is TGTGCCAGCAGTTTAGGCCTCGGAGTTGAAGCTTTCTTT. Translation gives CASSLGLGVEAFF.

The J gene is TRBJ1-1, the V gene TRBV6-5, with D perhaps matching TRBD1 (6 bases). Trimming cost V 7 bases and J 1 base, with 10 bases left between them. This CDR3 region has 13 residues. From germline, CDR1 is MNHEY and CDR2 SVGAGI. The CDR3 DNA is TGTGCCAGCAATCTGGGACAGAACACTGAAGCTTTCTTT. Encoded protein: CASNLGQNTEAFF.

Comments on this clone: This specimen includes other DNA sequences encoding the same CDR3. This rearrangement joins TRBV5-1 to TRBJ1-3; D call uncertain. V dropped 0 bases and J dropped 0 bases, with 4 bases sitting between them. This CDR3 is 14 amino acids long. The germline gives CDR1 SGHRS, CDR2 YFSETQ. DNA of the CDR3: TGCGCCAGCAGCTTGGACAGCTCTGGAAACACCATATATTTT. This gives the protein CASSLDSSGNTIYF.

This chain connects TRBV6-1 to TRBJ2-7, with TRBD1 matching over 8 bases. The V segment lost 8 bases and the J segment 2 bases; nucleotides outside the gene matches: 8. The CDR3 has 14 residues. Germline CDR1 and CDR2: MNHNS and SASEGT. CDR3 region: CASGRETGAYEQYF. Here the CDR3 DNA reads TGTGCCAGCGGGAGAGAGACAGGGGCCTACGAGCAGTACTTC.

The chain joins TRBV7-9 to TRBJ2-1, with a weak D call TRBD1 (6 bases). CDR1 SEHNR and CDR2 FQNEAQ come from the germline V gene (reference sequence). The V and J ends lost 5 bases and 0 bases respectively, with 11 bases between them. The length of the CDR3 is 15 residues. The CDR3 is CASSGEGVSYNEQFF. Written as DNA, the CDR3 is TGTGCCAGCAGCGGAGAGGGGGTCTCCTACAATGAGCAGTTCTTC.

V and J are TRBV2 and TRBJ2-5, with D maybe TRBD2 (6 bases). V dropped 9 bases and J dropped 3 bases, with 14 bases sitting between them. This CDR3 contains 13 residues. Germline-derived CDR1 and CDR2 are SNHLY and FYNNEI. CDR3 nucleotides: TGTGCCAGAAGGGAGGCAGATGAAGAGACCCAGTACTTC. It specifies CARREADEETQYF.

The count of this clone is one. The chain links TRBV18 to TRBJ1-4; a weak D match, TRBD1 (6 bases). There are 15 residues in the CDR3. Trimming removed 1 base from V and 3 bases from J, with 9 bases in between. CDR1 is KGHSH, CDR2 LQKENI, per germline. CDR3 sequence: CASSPREGANEKLFF. CDR3 bases: TGTGCCAGCTCACCACGCGAGGGGGCTAATGAAAAACTGTTTTTT.

This sequence joins TRBV6-6 and TRBJ2-3; D not certain. Between the trimmed V and J ends, which lost 2 bases and 6 bases, there was a span of 9 bases. Germline assignment: CDR1 MNHNY and CDR2 SVGAGI (reference sequence). The CDR3 length is 13 residues. Here the CDR3 reads CASSYRVVDTQYF. CDR3 nucleotide sequence: TGTGCCAGCAGTTACCGAGTGGTGGATACGCAGTATTTT.

This chain uses TRBV30 with TRBJ2-1; 9 bases line up with TRBD2. V lost 3 bases and J lost 10; bases outside the gene matches: 13. Looked up from germline, CDR1 is GTSNPN and CDR2 is SVGIG (reference sequence). The CDR3 has 15 residues. The CDR3 region is CAWRPQAGGSREQFF. The CDR3 DNA sequence: TGTGCCTGGAGACCCCAGGCGGGAGGGTCACGAGAGCAGTTCTTC.

V usage is TRBV19 and J usage is TRBJ1-5; D is ambiguous. V lost 6 bases and J 1 base, leaving 13 bases between the germline ends. This CDR3 comprises 15 residues. Germline V gene data show CDR1 as LNHDA and CDR2 as SQIVND (reference sequence). CDR3 loop: CASSPNRGSNQPQHF. CDR3 sequence (DNA): TGTGCCAGTAGCCCCAACCGGGGAAGCAATCAGCCCCAGCATTTT.

The gene calls are TRBV6-1 and TRBJ2-2; 14 nucleotides line up with TRBD2. This CDR3 contains 19 residues. The ends lost 0 bases at V and 6 bases at J; junction bases unmatched: 9. CDR1 and CDR2 (germline): MNHNS, SASEGT. The CDR3 reads CASSEAGLAGGVQPGELFF. The CDR3, as DNA: TGTGCCAGCAGTGAAGCAGGACTAGCGGGAGGCGTGCAACCCGGGGAGCTGTTTTTT.

The chain employs TRBV6-5 and TRBJ2-7; TRBD1 might be the D (5 bases). Deletions cut 2 bases from V and 3 bases from J, with 11 bases between. Germline lookup yields CDR1 MNHEY and CDR2 SVGAGI. The CDR3 extends over 14 amino acids. The CDR3 protein is CASSYSRQNYEQYF. The CDR3 DNA reads TGTGCCAGCAGTTACAGCCGACAGAACTACGAGCAGTACTTC.

V gene TRBV2 combines with J gene TRBJ2-3, with 8 bases identical to TRBD2. The ends lost 10 bases at V and 10 bases at J; junction bases unmatched: 19. The germline CDR1 and CDR2 sequences are SNHLY and FYNNEI. The CDR3 runs 15 residues. CDR3 region: CATKESGGLLVAQYF. The CDR3, as DNA: TGTGCCACGAAGGAATCGGGGGGGCTGTTGGTGGCGCAGTATTTT.